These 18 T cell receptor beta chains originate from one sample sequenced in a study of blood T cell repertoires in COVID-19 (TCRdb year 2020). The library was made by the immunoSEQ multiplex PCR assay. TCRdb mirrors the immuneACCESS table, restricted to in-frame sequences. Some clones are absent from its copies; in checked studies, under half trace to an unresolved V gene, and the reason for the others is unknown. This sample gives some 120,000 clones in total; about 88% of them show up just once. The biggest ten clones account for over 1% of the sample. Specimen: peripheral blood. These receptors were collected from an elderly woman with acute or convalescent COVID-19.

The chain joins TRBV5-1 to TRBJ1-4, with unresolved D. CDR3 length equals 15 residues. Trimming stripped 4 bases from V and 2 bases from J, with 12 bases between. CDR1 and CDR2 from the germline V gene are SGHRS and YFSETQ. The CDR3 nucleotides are TGCGCCAGCAGCCCAAACCCTGCGACTAATGAAAAACTGTTTTTT. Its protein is CASSPNPATNEKLFF.

DNA for the CDR3: TGCGCCAGCACGCGGACCGCCGGGGGCTACAATGAGCAGTTCTTC. Its protein product is CASTRTAGGYNEQFF. This chain uses TRBV5-1 with TRBJ2-1; D possibly corresponds to TRBD2 (6 bases). Trimming took 6 bases from V and 3 from J, leaving 16 bases between them. The germline CDR1 and CDR2 sequences are SGHRS and YFSETQ. The CDR3 extends over 15 amino acids.

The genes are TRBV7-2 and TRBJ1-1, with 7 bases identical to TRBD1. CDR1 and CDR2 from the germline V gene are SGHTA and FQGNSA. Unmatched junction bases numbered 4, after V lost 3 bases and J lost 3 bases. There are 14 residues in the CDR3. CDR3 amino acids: CASSFRTGDTEAFF. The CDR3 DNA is TGTGCCAGCAGCTTCCGAACAGGGGACACTGAAGCTTTCTTT.

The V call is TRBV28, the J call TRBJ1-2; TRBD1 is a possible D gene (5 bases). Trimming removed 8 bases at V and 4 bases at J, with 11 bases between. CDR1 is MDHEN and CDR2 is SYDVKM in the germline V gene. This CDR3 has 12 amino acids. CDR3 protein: CASWRGTYGYTF. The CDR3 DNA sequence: TGTGCCAGCTGGCGCGGGACCTATGGCTACACCTTC.

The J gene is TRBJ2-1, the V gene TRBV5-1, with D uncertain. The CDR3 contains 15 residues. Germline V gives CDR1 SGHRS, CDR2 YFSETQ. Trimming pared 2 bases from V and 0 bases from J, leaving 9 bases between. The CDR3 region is CASSFAESSYNEQFF. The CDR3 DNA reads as TGCGCCAGCAGCTTTGCGGAGAGCTCCTACAATGAGCAGTTCTTC.

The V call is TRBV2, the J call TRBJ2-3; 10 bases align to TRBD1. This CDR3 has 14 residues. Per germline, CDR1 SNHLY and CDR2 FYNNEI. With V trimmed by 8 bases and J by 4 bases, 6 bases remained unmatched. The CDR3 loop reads CASSRDRGADTQYF. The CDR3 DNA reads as TGTGCCAGCTCTCGGGACAGGGGCGCAGATACGCAGTATTTT. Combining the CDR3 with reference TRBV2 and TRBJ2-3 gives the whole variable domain EPEVTQTPSHQVTQMGQEVILRCVPISNHLYFYWYRQILGQKVEFLVSFYNNEISEKSEIFDDQFSVERPDGSNFTLKIRSTKLEDSAMYFCASSRDRGADTQYFGPGTRLTVL.

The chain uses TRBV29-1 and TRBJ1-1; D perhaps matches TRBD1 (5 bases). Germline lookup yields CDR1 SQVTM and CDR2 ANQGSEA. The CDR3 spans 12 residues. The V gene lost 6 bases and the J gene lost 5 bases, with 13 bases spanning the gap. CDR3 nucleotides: TGCAGCGTCGCCGCGGACAAGACTGAAGCTTTCTTT. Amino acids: CSVAADKTEAFF.

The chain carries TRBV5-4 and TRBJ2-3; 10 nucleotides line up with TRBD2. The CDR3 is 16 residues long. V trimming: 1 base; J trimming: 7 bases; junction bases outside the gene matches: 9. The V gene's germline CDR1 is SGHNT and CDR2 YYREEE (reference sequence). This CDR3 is CASSLNLLAGSNTQYF. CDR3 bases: TGTGCCAGCAGCTTGAATTTACTAGCGGGGAGCAATACGCAGTATTTT.

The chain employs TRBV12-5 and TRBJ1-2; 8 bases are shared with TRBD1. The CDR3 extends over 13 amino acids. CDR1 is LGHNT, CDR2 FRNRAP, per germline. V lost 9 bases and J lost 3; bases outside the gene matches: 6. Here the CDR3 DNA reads TGTGCTAGCTCCGGGACAGGATACTATGGCTACACCTTC. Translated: CASSGTGYYGYTF. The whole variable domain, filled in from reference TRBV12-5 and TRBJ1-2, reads DARVTQTPRHKVTEMGQEVTMRCQPILGHNTVFWYRQTMMQGLELLAYFRNRAPLDDSGMPKDRFSAEMPDATLATLKIQPSEPRDSAVYFCASSGTGYYGYTFGSGTRLTVV.

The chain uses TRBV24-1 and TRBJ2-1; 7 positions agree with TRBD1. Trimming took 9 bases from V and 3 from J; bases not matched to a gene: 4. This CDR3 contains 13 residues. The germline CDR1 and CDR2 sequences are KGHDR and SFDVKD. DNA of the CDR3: TGTGCCACCCAGACAGGGAACTACAATGAGCAGTTCTTC. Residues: CATQTGNYNEQFF.

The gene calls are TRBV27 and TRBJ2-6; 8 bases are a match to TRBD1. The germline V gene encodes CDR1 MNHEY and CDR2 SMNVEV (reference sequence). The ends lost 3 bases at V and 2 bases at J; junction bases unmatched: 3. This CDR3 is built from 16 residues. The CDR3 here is CASSFHRGAGANVLTF. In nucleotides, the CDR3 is TGTGCCAGCAGTTTTCACAGGGGGGCTGGGGCCAACGTCCTGACTTTC.

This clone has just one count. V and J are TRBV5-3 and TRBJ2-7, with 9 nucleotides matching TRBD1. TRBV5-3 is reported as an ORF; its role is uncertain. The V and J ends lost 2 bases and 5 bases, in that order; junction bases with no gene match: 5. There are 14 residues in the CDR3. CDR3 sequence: CARSFRDRVHEQYF. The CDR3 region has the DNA TGTGCCAGAAGCTTCCGGGACAGGGTTCACGAGCAGTACTTC.

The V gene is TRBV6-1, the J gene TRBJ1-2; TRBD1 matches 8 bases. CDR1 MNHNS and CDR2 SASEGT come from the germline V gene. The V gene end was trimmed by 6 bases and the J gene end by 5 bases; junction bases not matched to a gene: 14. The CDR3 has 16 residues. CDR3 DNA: TGTGCCAGCAGGGAACCAGGGGGCACTACGGGATATGGCTACACCTTC. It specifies CASREPGGTTGYGYTF.

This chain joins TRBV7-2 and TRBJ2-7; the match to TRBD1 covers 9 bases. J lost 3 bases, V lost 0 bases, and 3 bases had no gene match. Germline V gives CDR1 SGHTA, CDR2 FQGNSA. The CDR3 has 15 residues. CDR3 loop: CASSLATGGHYEQYF. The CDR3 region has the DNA TGTGCCAGCAGCTTAGCGACAGGGGGTCACTACGAGCAGTACTTC.

CDR3 sequence reads: CASSVAASGTYEQYF. The CDR3 DNA reads TGTGCCAGCAGCGTAGCGGCTAGCGGGACTTACGAGCAGTACTTC. V gene TRBV9 combines with J gene TRBJ2-7, with 9 bases identical to TRBD2. The CDR3 runs 15 residues. V lost 0 bases, J lost 4 bases, and 5 bases stayed unmatched. CDR1 is SGDLS, CDR2 YYNGEE, per germline.

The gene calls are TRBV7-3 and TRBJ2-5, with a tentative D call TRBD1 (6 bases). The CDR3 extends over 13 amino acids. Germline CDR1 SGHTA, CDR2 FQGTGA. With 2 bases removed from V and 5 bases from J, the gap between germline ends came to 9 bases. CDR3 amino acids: CASSLGGWETQYF. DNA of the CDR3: TGTGCCAGCAGCTTAGGGGGCTGGGAGACCCAGTACTTC.

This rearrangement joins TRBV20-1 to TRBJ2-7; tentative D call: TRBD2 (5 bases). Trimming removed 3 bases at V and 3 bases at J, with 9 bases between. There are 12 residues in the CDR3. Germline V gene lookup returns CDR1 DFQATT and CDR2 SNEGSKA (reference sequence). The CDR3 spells CSASFGGYEQYF. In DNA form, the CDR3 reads TGCAGTGCTAGTTTCGGAGGCTACGAGCAGTACTTC.

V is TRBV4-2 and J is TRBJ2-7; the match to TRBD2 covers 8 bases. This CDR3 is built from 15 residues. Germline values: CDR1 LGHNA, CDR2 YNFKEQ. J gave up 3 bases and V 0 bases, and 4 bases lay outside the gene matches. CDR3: CASSQDWAGGYEQYF. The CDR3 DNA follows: TGTGCCAGCAGCCAAGATTGGGCGGGGGGCTACGAGCAGTACTTC.